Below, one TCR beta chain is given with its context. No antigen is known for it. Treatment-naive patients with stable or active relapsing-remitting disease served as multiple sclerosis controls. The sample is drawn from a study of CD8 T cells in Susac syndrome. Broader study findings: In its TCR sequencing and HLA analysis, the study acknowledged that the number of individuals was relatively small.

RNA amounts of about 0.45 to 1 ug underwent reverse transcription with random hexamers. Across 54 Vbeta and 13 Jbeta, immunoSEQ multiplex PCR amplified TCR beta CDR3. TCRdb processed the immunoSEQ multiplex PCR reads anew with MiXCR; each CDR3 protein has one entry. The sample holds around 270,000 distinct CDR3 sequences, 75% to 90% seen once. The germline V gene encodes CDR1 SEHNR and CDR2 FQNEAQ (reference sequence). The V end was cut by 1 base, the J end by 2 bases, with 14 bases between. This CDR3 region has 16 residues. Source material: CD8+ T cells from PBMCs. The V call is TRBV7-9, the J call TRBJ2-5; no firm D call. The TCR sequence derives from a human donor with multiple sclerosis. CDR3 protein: CASSLGFLAPQETQYF. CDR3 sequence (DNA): TGTGCCAGCAGCTTAGGTTTTTTGGCACCACAAGAGACCCAGTACTTC.